Listed below are T cell receptor beta chains from one sample, sequenced in a study of blood T cell repertoires in COVID-19. Method: immunoSEQ multiplex PCR; TCRdb's copy keeps in-frame clones and lacks some. The sample consists of roughly 480,000 clones, about 91% of them appearing once. Sequencing used peripheral blood. The source of these receptors is a man between 18 and 29 years old with COVID-19, enrolled during active disease. Both conserved end residues are part of each CDR3. Each record gives: CDR3 protein, CDR3 DNA, D gene, J gene, clone size, V gene. The D gene is left open where the match is weak. Some rows mark clone size as missing; the rest say once, few, many or name a class of expanded clone.

CASSEVGTASLWWYTF TGTGCCAGCAGTGAAGTAGGGACAGCTAGTCTATGGTGGTACACCTTC TRBD1 TRBJ1-2 few TRBV2
CASSFTGGVTEAFF TGTGCCAGCAGCTTTACGGGAGGGGTCACTGAAGCTTTCTTT - TRBJ1-1 - TRBV7-9
CASSLSPGTSANEQFF TGCGCCAGCAGCTTGTCGCCAGGGACTAGCGCCAATGAGCAGTTCTTC TRBD2 TRBJ2-1 - TRBV5-1
CASSGLGRGGTEAFF TGTGCCAGCAGTGGATTGGGGAGGGGGGGAACTGAAGCTTTCTTT - TRBJ1-1 - TRBV2
CASSRDRGPISGNTIYF TGTGCCAGCAGCCGGGACAGGGGACCAATCTCTGGAAACACCATATATTTT TRBD1 TRBJ1-3 - TRBV7-9
CASSAWGGTGDGNQPQHF TGTGCCAGCAGTGCCTGGGGGGGGACAGGGGATGGCAATCAGCCCCAGCATTTT TRBD1 TRBJ1-5 - TRBV25-1
CASSGAQGTYNEQFF TGCGCCAGCAGCGGGGCCCAAGGTACCTACAATGAGCAGTTCTTC - TRBJ2-1 once TRBV5-1
CASSLAWQDSYEQYF TGTGCCAGCAGCTTAGCGTGGCAGGATTCCTACGAGCAGTACTTC - TRBJ2-7 - TRBV7-8
CASSWGQGQETQYF TGTGCCAGTAGTTGGGGACAGGGACAAGAGACCCAGTACTTC TRBD1 TRBJ2-5 - TRBV19
CASSVRGAGADTQYF TGTGCCAGCAGCGTGCGGGGGGCTGGGGCAGATACGCAGTATTTT TRBD2 TRBJ2-3 - TRBV9
CASKREVVAFF TGTGCCAGCAAACGGGAGGTCGTAGCTTTCTTT - TRBJ1-1 - TRBV7-9
CASSFRQGNTIYF TGTGCCAGCAGCTTCAGGCAGGGGAACACCATATATTTT - TRBJ1-3 - TRBV13
CASSFRVYEQYF TGTGCCAGCAGTTTCCGGGTCTACGAGCAGTACTTC - TRBJ2-7 - TRBV12-3/TRBV12-4
CASSLPSSGSSTDTQYF TGTGCCAGTAGTCTCCCATCTAGCGGGAGTAGCACAGATACGCAGTATTTT TRBD2 TRBJ2-3 - TRBV19
CASSQSQVNQPQHF TGTGCCAGCAGCCAATCGCAGGTCAATCAGCCCCAGCATTTT - TRBJ1-5 - TRBV3-1/TRBV3-2
CASRGTGIPYGYTF TGTGCCAGCAGGGGGACAGGGATTCCCTATGGCTACACCTTC TRBD1 TRBJ1-2 - TRBV2
CASSLNPMTANYEQYF TGTGCCAGCAGCCTAAACCCGATGACAGCCAATTACGAGCAGTACTTC - TRBJ2-7 once TRBV5-5
CASSEAGGSYNEQFF TGTGCCAGCAGTGAAGCTGGCGGATCCTACAATGAGCAGTTCTTC - TRBJ2-1 - TRBV6-1
CASSQDLLAGASYEQYF TGTGCCAGCAGCCAAGATCTCCTAGCGGGGGCGTCCTACGAGCAGTACTTC TRBD2 TRBJ2-7 - TRBV4-2
CASSRGGTEAFF TGTGCCAGTAGCCGGGGTGGGACTGAAGCTTTCTTT - TRBJ1-1 - TRBV19
CATIAGGSSYEQYF TGTGCCACCATAGCGGGAGGAAGCTCCTACGAGCAGTACTTC TRBD2 TRBJ2-7 - TRBV6-6
CATGSGRALTDTQYF TGTGCCACCGGCAGCGGGAGGGCCCTCACAGATACGCAGTATTTT TRBD2 TRBJ2-3 once TRBV24-1
CASRSTGGSYNSPLHF TGTGCCAGCAGGTCAACAGGGGGCTCCTATAATTCACCCCTCCACTTT TRBD1 TRBJ1-6 - TRBV2
CASSPRTGKNIQYF TGTGCCAGCAGTCCCCGGACAGGCAAAAACATTCAGTACTTC TRBD1 TRBJ2-4 - TRBV6-5
CATARGAGVAFF TGTGCCACCGCCCGGGGGGCGGGAGTGGCTTTCTTT - TRBJ1-1 - TRBV24-1